This T cell receptor beta chain derives from a study of blood T cell repertoires in COVID-19. Background on the study: Material from acute and convalescent COVID-19 was sourced from the United States, Italy and Spain.

Clones were sequenced by immunoSEQ multiplex PCR, and TCRdb holds only the in-frame ones, with some missing. The data contain around 230,000 clones, 86% of them singletons. The length of the CDR3 is 13 residues. J was trimmed by 2 bases and V by 7 bases; bases with no gene match: 4. On this clone: Different DNA sequences within this sample yield the same CDR3.

The gene calls are TRBV12-3 or TRBV12-4 and TRBJ1-1; 7 bases map to TRBD1. The sample taken for sequencing was peripheral blood. The sequence came from a man in his thirties or forties who had recovered from COVID-19. The DNA for the CDR3 is TGTGCCAGCAATAGACAGGGAAACACTGAAGCTTTCTTT. This gives the protein CASNRQGNTEAFF.